This T cell receptor beta chain was observed in a study of blood T cells in healthy people across ages (dated by TCRdb to between 2015 and 2016). General notes on the study: Template switching captured roughly one uniquely barcoded TCR beta cDNA molecule per two T cells in model experiments. Age-related changes in TCR beta repertoire diversity were measured in the study by deep sequencing normalized with unique cDNA molecular identifiers. The donors were divided into four age groups: young (average around 16 years), middle-aged (approximately 42), aged (about 60) and long-lived (roughly 82). To avoid experimental bias, donors of different ages were spread randomly across the sequencing lanes. The study analyzed two additional independent replicas of 1 million unique cDNA reads from the same blood draw for two donors, one aged 18 to 29 and one aged 80 or older.

The roughly 39 donors, aged roughly 6 to 90 years, were systemically healthy Caucasian individuals from Russia. Approximately 9 milliliters of peripheral blood were collected from each donor into EDTA-treated Vacutainer tubes. Ficoll-Paque density-gradient centrifugation was used to isolate PBMCs, with at least 6 million obtained per sample. Total RNA, at least 6 micrograms per sample, was extracted from PBMCs with Trizol reagent. The percentages of naive CD45RAhigh/CD27high T cells were determined by flow cytometry on a PBMC aliquot from every donor. On the study overall, not on this receptor specifically: Because profiling used bulk unsorted PBMCs, naive and antigen-experienced compartments could not be compared conclusively. Estimates of total diversity based on one million sequenced T cells were considered lower bounds and underestimates. Compared with the aged group, the long-lived group had more naive CD4+ T cells, fewer expanded clones and increased TCR diversity, suggesting age selection. The percentage of naive T cells measured by flow cytometry correlated strongly with observed TCR beta diversity. The CMV infection status of donors was not known, potentially confounding age-related changes in expanded clonotypes. Observed TCR beta diversity per million T cells fell roughly linearly with age, and a significant reduction was already apparent by age roughly 40.

Reading from cysteine to phenylalanine, the CDR3 counts 16 amino acids. The read is trimmed to its CDR3 DNA, 48 bases read in frame from base 1. The germline V gene supplies CDR1 LGHNA and CDR2 YSLEER. V is clipped by 0 bases and J by 1 base, and the sequence between their germline boundaries is 10 bases long. The protocol used for the library was 5' RACE. The sequencer listed for this sample is Illumina HiSeq 2500. A second PCR of roughly 7 to 11 cycles was performed with a sample-barcoded 5' primer and a J-beta primer mix. A template-switch 5' adaptor carrying 12 random nucleotides introduced a unique molecular identifier onto each TCR beta cDNA molecule. At least 2.5 million CDR3-containing paired-end reads were obtained from each sample. First-strand cDNA was synthesized from all RNA with the Mint cDNA synthesis kit, primed by a TRBC-specific oligonucleotide. Following uracil-DNA glycosylase treatment, a first 18-cycle PCR with universal primers M1SS and BC2_uni_R was performed on all cDNA. The paper's data handling went like this. For normalization, 1 million high-quality reads, each with a distinct molecular identifier, were randomly selected from each sample. Instead of being binned into consensus sequences, reads that shared molecular identifiers were thrown out. CDR3 identification, clonotype clustering and error correction used MiTCR with a Q25 quality threshold and the strictest error-elimination algorithm. A nonparametric unseen species model with Euler transformation was used to estimate a lower bound on total TCR beta diversity. The raw public data were reprocessed by TCRdb itself: fastp quality trimming at Q25, MiXCR clonotype calling, in-frame beta chains only. Each CDR3 protein appears once, grouped with its most common genes and DNA. TCRdb, not the original authors, processed these V and J calls. The sample table contains 850,000 to 1,000,000 distinct CDR3 sequences; only one count was recorded for approximately 49% of them. Around 15% of the sample rests with the top ten.

Comments on this clonotype: Its antigen is still unknown. No qualities accompany the bases; no much larger clone lies one base away.

Sample: blood. The receptor was derived from a man aged 25-45 years in good health. In this chain, TRBV4-3 is recombined with TRBJ1-3, with the D gene too uncertain to name. The DNA sequence is given as TGCGCCAGCAGCCAAGATAGGGTAGTTTCTGGAAACACCATATATTTT. It specifies CASSQDRVVSGNTIYF.